The T cell receptor (beta chain) described here comes from a study of regulatory T cells in long-lasting Graves disease. General study points: TRBV28, TRBJ1-2 and TRBJ2-5 were favored in persistent disease.

CDR1 ENHRY and CDR2 SYGVKD come from the germline V gene. V lost 11 bases, J lost 3 bases, and 13 bases stayed unmatched. CDR3 size: 15 residues. This clonotype was recorded at least ten times. Antigen unknown. To make TCR beta libraries, researchers used iRepertoire HTBI primers and Arm-PCR of CDR3 regions. MiXCR, applied by TCRdb to the multiplex PCR reads, yields one record per CDR3 protein. The repertoire includes approximately 350,000 distinct CDR3 sequences, 15% to 20% of them detected once, and 25% to 30% sits in the top ten. The time point: newly diagnosed GD, antithyroid drugs for less than 3 months. Isolated PBMC RNA provided the starting material for the TCR library. The same data also contributed to another study, on T cells in Graves' hyperthyroidism and ophthalmopathy. As that study records: Graves' hyperthyroidism without ophthalmopathy progression within 18 months was termed stable. First-round RT-PCR targeting the TCR CDR3 was performed with the HTBI primer set.

This sequence was found in a man in his forties with Graves disease. The V gene is TRBV10-3, the J gene TRBJ2-7; 10 bases are shared with TRBD1. The specimen comprised peripheral blood mononuclear cells (PBMCs), sampled at new diagnosis, from a patient treated with antithyroid drugs. The CDR3 region is CASLDRGPGGYEQYF. Written as DNA, the CDR3 is TGTGCCTCCTTAGACAGGGGGCCAGGGGGCTACGAGCAGTACTTC.